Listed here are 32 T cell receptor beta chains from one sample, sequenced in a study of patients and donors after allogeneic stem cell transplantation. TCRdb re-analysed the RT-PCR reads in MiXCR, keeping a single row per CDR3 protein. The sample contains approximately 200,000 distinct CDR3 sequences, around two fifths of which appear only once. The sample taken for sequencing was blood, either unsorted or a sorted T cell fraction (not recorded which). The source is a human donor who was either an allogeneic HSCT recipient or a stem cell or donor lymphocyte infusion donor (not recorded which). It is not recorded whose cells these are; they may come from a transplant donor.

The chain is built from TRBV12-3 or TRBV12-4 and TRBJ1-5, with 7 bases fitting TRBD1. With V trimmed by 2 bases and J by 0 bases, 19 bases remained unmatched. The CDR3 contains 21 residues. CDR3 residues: CASSLRQGEILEFYSNQPQHF. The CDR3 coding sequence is TGTGCCAGCAGTTTACGTCAGGGGGAAATCCTAGAGTTTTATAGCAATCAGCCCCAGCATTTT.

This chain's CDR3 is CASSLGPGSYEQYF. The CDR3 region has the DNA TGTGCCAGCAGTTTAGGCCCAGGGTCCTACGAGCAGTACTTC. The chain has TRBV28 and TRBJ2-7, with D tentatively TRBD1 (5 bases). The CDR3 extends over 14 amino acids. V dropped 2 bases and J dropped 1 base, with 9 bases sitting between them. CDR1 is MDHEN and CDR2 is SYDVKM in the germline V gene.

CDR3 amino acids: CASIGKLNTEAFF. In DNA, the CDR3 is TGTGCCAGCATCGGGAAACTGAACACTGAAGCTTTCTTT. The chain carries TRBV2 and TRBJ1-1, with D hard to call. Trimming left V 7 bases short and J 0 bases short, with 9 bases between. This CDR3 has 13 amino acids. Germline-derived CDR1 and CDR2 are SNHLY and FYNNEI. The variable domain in full, with the rest retrieved from reference TRBV2 and TRBJ1-1, is EPEVTQTPSHQVTQMGQEVILRCVPISNHLYFYWYRQILGQKVEFLVSFYNNEISEKSEIFDDQFSVERPDGSNFTLKIRSTKLEDSAMYFCASIGKLNTEAFFGQGTRLTVV.

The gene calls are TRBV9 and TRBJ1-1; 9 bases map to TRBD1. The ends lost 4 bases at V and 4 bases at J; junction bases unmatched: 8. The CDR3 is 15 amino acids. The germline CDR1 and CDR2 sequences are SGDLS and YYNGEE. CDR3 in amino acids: CASSPRDRESTEAFF. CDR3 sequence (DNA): TGTGCCAGCAGCCCCCGGGACAGGGAGAGCACTGAAGCTTTCTTT.

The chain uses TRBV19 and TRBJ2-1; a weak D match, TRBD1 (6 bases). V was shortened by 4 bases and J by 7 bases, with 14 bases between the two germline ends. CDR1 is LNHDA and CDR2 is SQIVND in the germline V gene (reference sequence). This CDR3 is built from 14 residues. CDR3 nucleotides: TGTGCCAGTAGTACGTTTGGGGGCTCGAATGAGCAGTTCTTC. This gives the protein CASSTFGGSNEQFF.

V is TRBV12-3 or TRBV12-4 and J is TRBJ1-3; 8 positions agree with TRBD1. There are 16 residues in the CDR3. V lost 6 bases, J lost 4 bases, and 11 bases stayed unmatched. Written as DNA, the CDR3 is TGTGCCAGCAGCACCCAGGGGGCGCCGCGCGGAAACACCATATATTTT. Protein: CASSTQGAPRGNTIYF.

CDR3 in DNA: TGCAGTGCCTCTCGACAGTCTAACGATCAGCCCCAGCATTTT. Translation: CSASRQSNDQPQHF. The gene calls are TRBV20-1 and TRBJ1-5; TRBD1 is a possible D gene (5 bases). Per the germline V gene, CDR1 is DFQATT and CDR2 is SNEGSKA (reference sequence). Deletions cut 6 bases from V and 5 bases from J, with 17 bases between. CDR3 size: 14 residues.

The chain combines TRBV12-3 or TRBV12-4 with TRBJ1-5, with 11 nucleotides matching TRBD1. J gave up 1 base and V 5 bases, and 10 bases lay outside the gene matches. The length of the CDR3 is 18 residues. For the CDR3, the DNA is TGTGCCAGCAGTCCAAGGACAGGGGGCGGTGGAAGCAATCAGCCCCAGCATTTT. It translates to CASSPRTGGGGSNQPQHF.

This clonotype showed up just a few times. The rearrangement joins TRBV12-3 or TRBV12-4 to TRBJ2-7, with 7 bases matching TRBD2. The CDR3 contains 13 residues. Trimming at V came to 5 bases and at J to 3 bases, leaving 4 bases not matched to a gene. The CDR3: CASSTWTSYEQYF. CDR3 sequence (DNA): TGTGCCAGCAGTACATGGACTAGCTACGAGCAGTACTTC.

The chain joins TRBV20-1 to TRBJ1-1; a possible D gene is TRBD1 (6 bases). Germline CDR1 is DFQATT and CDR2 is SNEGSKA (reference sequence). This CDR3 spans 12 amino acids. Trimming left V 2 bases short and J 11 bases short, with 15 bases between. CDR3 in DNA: TGCAGTGCTAGAAATGGGGGGGGCCCTGCTTTCTTT. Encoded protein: CSARNGGGPAFF.

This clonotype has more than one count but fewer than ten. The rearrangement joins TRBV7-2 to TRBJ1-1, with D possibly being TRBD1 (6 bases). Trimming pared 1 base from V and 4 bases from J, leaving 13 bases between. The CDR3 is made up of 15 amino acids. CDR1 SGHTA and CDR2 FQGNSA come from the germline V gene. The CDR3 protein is CASSLVAGASTEAFF. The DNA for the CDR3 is TGTGCCAGCAGCTTAGTTGCGGGGGCGAGCACTGAAGCTTTCTTT.

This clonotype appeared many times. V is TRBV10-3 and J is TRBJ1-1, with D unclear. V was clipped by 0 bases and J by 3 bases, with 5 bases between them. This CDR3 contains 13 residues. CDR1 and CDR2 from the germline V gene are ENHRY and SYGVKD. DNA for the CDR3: TGTGCCATCAGTGAGTCTCGGGACACTGAAGCTTTCTTT. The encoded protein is CAISESRDTEAFF.

The CDR3 region is CASRSGPSDTQYF. Here the CDR3 DNA reads TGCGCCAGCAGGAGCGGGCCCTCGGATACGCAGTATTTT. The chain links TRBV4-1 to TRBJ2-3; TRBD2 is a possible D gene (6 bases). Looked up from germline, CDR1 is MGHRA and CDR2 is YSYEKL. V lost 6 bases to trimming and J lost 6 bases, with 13 bases between them. The CDR3 loop spans 13 amino acids.

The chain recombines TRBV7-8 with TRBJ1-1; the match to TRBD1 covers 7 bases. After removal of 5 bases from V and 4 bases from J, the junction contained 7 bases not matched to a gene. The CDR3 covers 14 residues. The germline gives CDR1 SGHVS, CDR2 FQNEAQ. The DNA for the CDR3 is TGTGCCAGCAGCCCCCTCCCAGGGGGCACTGAAGCTTTCTTT. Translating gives CASSPLPGGTEAFF.

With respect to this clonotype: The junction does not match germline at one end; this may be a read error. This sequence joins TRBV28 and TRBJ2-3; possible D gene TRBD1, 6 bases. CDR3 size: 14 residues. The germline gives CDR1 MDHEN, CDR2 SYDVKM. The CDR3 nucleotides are TGTGCCAGCAGCCAGGACAGAGTCACAGAAACGCAGTATTTT. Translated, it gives CASSQDRVTETQYF.

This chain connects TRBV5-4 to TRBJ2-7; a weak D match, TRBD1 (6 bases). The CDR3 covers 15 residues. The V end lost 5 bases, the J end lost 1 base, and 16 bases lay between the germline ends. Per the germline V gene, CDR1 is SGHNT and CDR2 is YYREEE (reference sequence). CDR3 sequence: CASSRDRSFSYEQYF. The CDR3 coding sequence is TGTGCCAGCAGTCGAGACAGGAGTTTTTCCTACGAGCAGTACTTC.

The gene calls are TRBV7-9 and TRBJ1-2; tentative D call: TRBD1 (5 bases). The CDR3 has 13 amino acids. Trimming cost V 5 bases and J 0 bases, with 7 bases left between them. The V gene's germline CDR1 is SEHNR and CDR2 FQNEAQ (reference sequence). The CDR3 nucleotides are TGTGCCAGCAGCGGGACCTCTAACTATGGCTACACCTTC. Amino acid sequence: CASSGTSNYGYTF.

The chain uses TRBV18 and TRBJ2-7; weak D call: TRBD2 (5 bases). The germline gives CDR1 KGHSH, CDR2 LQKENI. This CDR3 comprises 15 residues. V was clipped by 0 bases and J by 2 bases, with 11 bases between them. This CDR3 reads CASSPPEDVTYEQYF. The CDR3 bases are TGTGCCAGCTCACCACCGGAGGACGTTACCTACGAGCAGTACTTC.

CDR3 loop: CASSQDGTGGNEKLFF. CDR3 nucleotides: TGCGCCAGCAGCCAAGATGGGACTGGGGGTAATGAAAAACTGTTTTTT. V is TRBV4-3 and J is TRBJ1-4; tentative D call: TRBD1 (5 bases). CDR1 is LGHNA, CDR2 YSLEER, per germline. V dropped 0 bases and J dropped 4 bases, with 12 bases sitting between them. This CDR3 contains 16 residues.

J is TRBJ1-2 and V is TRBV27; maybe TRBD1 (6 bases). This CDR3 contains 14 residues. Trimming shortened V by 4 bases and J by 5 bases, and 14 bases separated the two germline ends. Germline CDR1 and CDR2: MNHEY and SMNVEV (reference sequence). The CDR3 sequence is CASSSTTGIYGYTF. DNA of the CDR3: TGTGCCAGCAGTTCCACTACAGGGATTTATGGCTACACCTTC.

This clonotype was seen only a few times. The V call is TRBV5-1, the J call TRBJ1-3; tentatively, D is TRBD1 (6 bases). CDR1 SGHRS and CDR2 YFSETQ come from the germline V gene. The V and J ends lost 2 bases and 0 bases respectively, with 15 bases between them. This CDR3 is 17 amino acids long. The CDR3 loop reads CASSLRGTDSSGNTIYF. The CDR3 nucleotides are TGCGCCAGCAGCTTAAGAGGGACGGACAGCTCTGGAAACACCATATATTTT.

The CDR3 sequence is CASRDSGINQPQHF. CDR3 DNA sequence: TGTGCCAGCAGGGACAGCGGAATCAATCAGCCCCAGCATTTT. The J gene is TRBJ1-5, the V gene TRBV6-2 or TRBV6-3; D is possibly TRBD1 (6 bases). V was shortened by 6 bases and J by 3 bases, with 12 bases between the two germline ends. The CDR3 consists of 14 residues. CDR1 is MNHEY and CDR2 is SVGEGT in the germline V gene.

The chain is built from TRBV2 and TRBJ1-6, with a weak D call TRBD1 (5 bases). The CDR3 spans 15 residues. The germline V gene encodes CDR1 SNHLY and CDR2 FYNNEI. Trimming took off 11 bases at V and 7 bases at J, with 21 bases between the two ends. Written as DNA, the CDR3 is TGTGCCCCCAGAGAAAGGCCAGGGAACAATTCACCCCTCCACTTT. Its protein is CAPRERPGNNSPLHF.

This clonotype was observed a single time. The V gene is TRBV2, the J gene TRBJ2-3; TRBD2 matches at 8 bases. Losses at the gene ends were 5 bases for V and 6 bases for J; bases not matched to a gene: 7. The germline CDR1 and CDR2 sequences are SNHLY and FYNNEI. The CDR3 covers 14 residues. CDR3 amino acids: CASSPGGAGDTQYF. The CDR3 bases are TGTGCCAGCAGTCCCGGGGGGGCCGGCGATACGCAGTATTTT.

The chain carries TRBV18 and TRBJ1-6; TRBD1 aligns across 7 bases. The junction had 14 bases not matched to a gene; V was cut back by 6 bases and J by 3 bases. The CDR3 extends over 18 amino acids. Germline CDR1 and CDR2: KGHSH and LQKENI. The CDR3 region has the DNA TGTGCCAGCTCGCGGACAGGTCCTTCCAGAGGCTATAATTCACCCCTCCACTTT. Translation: CASSRTGPSRGYNSPLHF.

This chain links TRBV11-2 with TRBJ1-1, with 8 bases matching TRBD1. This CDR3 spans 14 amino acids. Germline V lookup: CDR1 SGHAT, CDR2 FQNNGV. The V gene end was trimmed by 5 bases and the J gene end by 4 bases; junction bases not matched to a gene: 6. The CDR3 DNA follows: TGTGCCAGCAGCCCAAACAGGGGGATCACTGAAGCTTTCTTT. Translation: CASSPNRGITEAFF.

CDR3 residues: CASSQRGFTDTQYF. The CDR3, as DNA: TGTGCCAGCAGTCAGCGGGGCTTCACAGATACGCAGTATTTT. The chain combines TRBV7-3 with TRBJ2-3; 7 nucleotides agree with TRBD2. Trimming at V came to 6 bases and at J to 2 bases, leaving 5 bases not matched to a gene. The CDR3 has 14 amino acids. Germline CDR1 and CDR2: SGHTA and FQGTGA.

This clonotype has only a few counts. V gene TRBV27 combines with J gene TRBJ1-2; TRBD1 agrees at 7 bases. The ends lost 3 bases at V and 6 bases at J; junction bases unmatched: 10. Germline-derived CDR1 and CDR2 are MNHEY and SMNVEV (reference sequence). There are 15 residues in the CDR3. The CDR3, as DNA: TGTGCCAGCAGTTTCTACCCGACAGGGAGAAATGGCTACACCTTC. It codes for CASSFYPTGRNGYTF.

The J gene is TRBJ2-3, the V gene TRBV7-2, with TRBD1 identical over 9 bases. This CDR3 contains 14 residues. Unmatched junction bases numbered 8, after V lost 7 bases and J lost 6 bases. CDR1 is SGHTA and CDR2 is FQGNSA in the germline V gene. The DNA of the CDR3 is TGTGCCAGCAAACCACAGGGGGCATGGGATACGCAGTATTTT. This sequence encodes CASKPQGAWDTQYF. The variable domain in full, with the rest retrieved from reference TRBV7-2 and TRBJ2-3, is GAGVSQSPSNKVTEKGKDVELRCDPISGHTALYWYRQSLGQGLEFLIYFQGNSAPDKSGLPSDRFSAERTGGSVSTLTIQRTQQEDSAVYLCASKPQGAWDTQYFGPGTRLTVL.

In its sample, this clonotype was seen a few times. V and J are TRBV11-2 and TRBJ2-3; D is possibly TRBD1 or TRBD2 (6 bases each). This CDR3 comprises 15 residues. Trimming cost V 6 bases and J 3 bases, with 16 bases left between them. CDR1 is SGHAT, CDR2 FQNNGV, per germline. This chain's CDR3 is CASRLRGARTDTQYF. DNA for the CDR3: TGTGCCAGCAGGTTGAGGGGGGCCAGGACAGATACGCAGTATTTT.

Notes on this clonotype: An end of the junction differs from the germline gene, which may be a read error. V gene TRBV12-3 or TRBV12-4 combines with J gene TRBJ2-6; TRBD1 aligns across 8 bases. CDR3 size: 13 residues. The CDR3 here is CASSFGGDRGGNF. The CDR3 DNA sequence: TGTGCCAGCAGTTTTGGGGGCGACAGGGGCGGAAATTTC.

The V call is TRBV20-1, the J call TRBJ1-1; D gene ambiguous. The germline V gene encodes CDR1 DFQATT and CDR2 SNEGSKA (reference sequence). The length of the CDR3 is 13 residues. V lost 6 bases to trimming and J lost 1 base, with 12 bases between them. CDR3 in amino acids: CSARKDPNTEAFF. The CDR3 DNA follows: TGCAGTGCCCGCAAGGACCCGAACACTGAAGCTTTCTTT.